The rows below give T cell receptor beta chains drawn from one sample of a study of T cell responses to AZD1222 COVID-19 vaccine. Only in-frame clones appear in the TCRdb table, and some are missing; sequencing was by immunoSEQ multiplex PCR. The data contain roughly 150,000 clones, around 90% of them seen just once; the ten biggest clones take up around 4.4%. The sample in question was peripheral blood, obtained on day 0 of AZD1222 vaccination. The receptors here all came from an adult in good health. CDR3s include the opening cysteine and the closing phenylalanine or tryptophan. Each record gives: J gene, V gene, D gene, clone size, CDR3 protein, CDR3 DNA. The D gene is left open where the match is weak. Clone size is shown for a subset of rows, as once, few, many or a class of expanded clone.

TRBJ2-7 | TRBV9 | . | . | CASSPNPEEPYEQYF | TGTGCCAGCAGCCCAAATCCGGAGGAGCCCTACGAGCAGTACTTC
TRBJ1-2 | TRBV7-2 | . | . | CASSLEGGRGYTF | TGTGCCAGCAGCTTAGAGGGCGGTCGGGGCTACACCTTC
TRBJ2-2 | TRBV5-1 | . | . | CASSFIGANTGELFF | TGCGCCAGCAGCTTCATAGGGGCGAACACCGGGGAGCTGTTTTTT
TRBJ1-1 | TRBV11-3 | . | few | CASSFIRSTEAFF | TGTGCCAGCAGCTTTATCCGGAGCACTGAAGCTTTCTTT
TRBJ2-1 | TRBV28 | TRBD2 | . | CASRRTSGLGEQFF | TGTGCCAGCAGGAGGACTAGCGGGTTGGGTGAGCAGTTCTTC
TRBJ1-1 | TRBV7-3 | . | . | CASSLPGDQAFF | TGTGCCAGCAGCTTACCCGGGGATCAAGCTTTCTTT
TRBJ2-1 | TRBV4-1 | . | . | CASSQDWNRQFF | TGCGCCAGCAGCCAAGATTGGAATAGGCAGTTCTTC
TRBJ2-7 | TRBV6-6 | . | . | CASSPAPAYEQYF | TGTGCCAGCAGTCCCGCGCCGGCCTACGAGCAGTACTTC
TRBJ1-6 | TRBV7-9 | . | . | CASSLEGTRLYNSPLHF | TGTGCCAGCAGCTTAGAGGGGACCCGCTTATATAATTCACCCCTCCACTTT
TRBJ2-1 | TRBV6-1 | . | . | CASSDQGLALNEQFF | TGTGCCAGCAGTGATCAGGGGCTAGCCCTCAATGAGCAGTTCTTC
TRBJ2-5 | TRBV29-1 | . | . | CSVSGVARRETQYF | TGCAGCGTATCGGGGGTGGCAAGACGGGAGACCCAGTACTTC
TRBJ2-3 | TRBV3-1/TRBV3-2 | . | . | CASSQGRPTVDTQYF | TGTGCCAGCAGCCAAGGAAGACCAACAGTGGATACGCAGTATTTT
TRBJ2-7 | TRBV21-1 | . | . | CASRKSYEQYF | TGTGCCAGCAGGAAATCCTACGAGCAGTACTTC
TRBJ2-4 | TRBV21-1 | . | . | CASSGRWREGGPKNIQYF | TGTGCCAGCAGCGGGAGATGGCGGGAGGGCGGGCCCAAAAACATTCAGTACTTC
TRBJ2-7 | TRBV7-3 | TRBD1 | . | CASSLTGTGAYEQYF | TGTGCCAGCAGCCTTACCGGGACAGGGGCCTACGAGCAGTACTTC
TRBJ1-2 | TRBV28 | . | few | CASSLVGTPTGYTF | TGTGCCAGCAGTCTTGTCGGGACTCCTACTGGCTACACCTTC
TRBJ1-5 | TRBV10-1 | . | few | CASSEGPQPQHF | TGCGCCAGCAGTGAGGGGCCTCAGCCCCAGCATTTT
TRBJ2-1 | TRBV20-1 | . | few | CSASIRGARYNEQFF | TGCAGTGCTAGTATTAGGGGGGCCCGCTACAATGAGCAGTTCTTC
TRBJ1-1 | TRBV28 | . | . | CASSLQENTEAFF | TGTGCCAGCAGCCTACAAGAGAACACTGAAGCTTTCTTT
TRBJ1-3 | TRBV27 | . | once | CASSPQGAISGNTIYF | TGTGCCAGCAGTCCCCAGGGAGCGATCTCTGGAAACACCATATATTTT
TRBJ1-1 | TRBV10-3 | . | . | CATSRGGPTEAFF | TGTGCCACCTCACGGGGGGGGCCCACTGAAGCTTTCTTT
TRBJ2-1 | TRBV13 | TRBD1 | . | CASSPWTGSSYNEQFF | TGTGCCAGCAGCCCCTGGACAGGGAGCTCCTACAATGAGCAGTTCTTC
TRBJ1-1 | TRBV3-1/TRBV3-2 | . | . | CASSQRAMNTEAFF | TGTGCCAGCAGCCAAAGGGCCATGAACACTGAAGCTTTCTTT
TRBJ2-7 | TRBV5-4 | . | . | CASSYPELNEQYF | TGTGCCAGCAGTTACCCGGAGCTTAACGAGCAGTACTTC
TRBJ2-2 | TRBV28 | . | . | CASSRGIKNTGELFF | TGTGCCAGCAGTCGGGGAATAAAGAACACCGGGGAGCTGTTTTTT
TRBJ2-7 | TRBV2 | . | . | CASSVAGKPSEQYF | TGTGCCAGCAGTGTTGCGGGAAAACCAAGCGAGCAGTACTTC
TRBJ1-1 | TRBV6-1 | . | once | CASSEAGDLNTEAFF | TGTGCCAGCAGTGAAGCGGGAGATCTGAACACTGAAGCTTTCTTT
TRBJ2-5 | TRBV30 | . | . | CAWGLRAGWETQYF | TGTGCCTGGGGTTTGAGGGCGGGGTGGGAGACCCAGTACTTC
TRBJ1-2 | TRBV6-6 | . | . | CASSTGRDYGYTF | TGTGCCAGCAGTACAGGGAGGGACTATGGCTACACCTTC
TRBJ1-1 | TRBV27 | TRBD1 | once | CASSLGQGAVGAFF | TGTGCCAGCAGTTTGGGACAGGGGGCCGTTGGGGCTTTCTTT
TRBJ2-7 | TRBV27 | TRBD2 | once | CASSAPSGRVYEQYF | TGTGCCAGCAGCGCCCCAAGCGGGAGGGTCTACGAGCAGTACTTC
TRBJ1-5 | TRBV2 | . | . | CASSPEQGEQPQHF | TGTGCCAGCAGTCCCGAACAGGGAGAGCAGCCCCAGCATTTT
TRBJ2-2 | TRBV6-5 | TRBD1 | . | CASSYGGTGGELFF | TGTGCCAGCAGTTACGGGGGGACAGGGGGCGAGCTGTTTTTT
TRBJ2-3 | TRBV5-5 | . | . | CASSLILARTDTQYF | TGTGCCAGCAGCTTAATCCTAGCGAGGACAGATACGCAGTATTTT
TRBJ2-7 | TRBV5-1 | . | . | CASSLEPDLSYEQYF | TGCGCCAGCAGCTTGGAACCGGACCTCTCCTACGAGCAGTACTTC
TRBJ1-5 | TRBV19 | TRBD1 | . | CASSPGTGKANQPQHF | TGTGCCAGTAGCCCGGGGACAGGGAAGGCCAATCAGCCCCAGCATTTT
TRBJ1-6 | TRBV5-1 | . | . | CASSLVAVGYNSPLHF | TGCGCCAGCAGCTTAGTGGCGGTGGGTTATAATTCACCCCTCCACTTT
TRBJ2-1 | TRBV2 | TRBD2 | . | CASRLGREGNEQFF | TGTGCCAGCAGACTAGGACGGGAGGGTAATGAGCAGTTCTTC
TRBJ2-7 | TRBV5-1 | TRBD2 | . | CASSLELAGSREQYF | TGCGCCAGCAGCTTGGAACTAGCGGGATCGCGGGAGCAGTACTTC
TRBJ2-1 | TRBV3-1/TRBV3-2 | TRBD2 | . | CASSLGTSGGGAGNEQFF | TGTGCCAGCAGCCTTGGGACTAGCGGAGGAGGGGCGGGCAATGAGCAGTTCTTC
TRBJ2-1 | TRBV5-1 | TRBD2 | . | CASSSGTSGGNEQFF | TGCGCCAGCAGCTCTGGGACTAGCGGAGGCAATGAGCAGTTCTTC
TRBJ2-3 | TRBV5-6 | . | . | CASSLNQVDTQYF | TGTGCCAGCAGCCTCAACCAGGTAGATACGCAGTATTTT
TRBJ1-2 | TRBV5-1 | . | . | CASSWSGEGYGYTF | TGCGCCAGCAGCTGGAGCGGGGAGGGGTATGGCTACACCTTC
TRBJ2-7 | TRBV14 | . | . | CASSQSARDTEQYF | TGTGCCAGCAGCCAATCGGCCAGGGATACCGAGCAGTACTTC
TRBJ1-3 | TRBV5-5 | . | . | CASSLGSGNTIYF | TGTGCCAGCAGCTTGGGCTCTGGAAACACCATATATTTT
TRBJ2-7 | TRBV6-5 | . | . | CASSRWGVGAYEQYF | TGTGCCAGCAGTCGCTGGGGGGTGGGGGCCTACGAGCAGTACTTC
TRBJ2-2 | TRBV19 | . | . | CASRVGQLNTGELFF | TGTGCCAGTAGGGTGGGTCAGTTGAACACCGGGGAGCTGTTTTTT
TRBJ1-2 | TRBV25-1 | TRBD1 | . | CASSSGGGYGYTF | TGTGCCAGCAGCTCAGGGGGCGGCTATGGCTACACCTTC